The clone carrying this T cell receptor (beta chain) was seen only a few times. This specimen comes from a study of human T cells and chemical hapten exposure. MiXCR, applied by TCRdb to the RACE reads, yields one record per CDR3 protein. The table records 85,000 to 120,000 distinct CDR3 sequences, 12% of them present only once. Time point defined: pre-sensitization, week 0. The sample's treatment: therapeutic diphenylcyclopropenone sensitization with weekly scalp DPC. Germline loops: CDR1 KGHSH, CDR2 LQKENI. The V end was cut by 2 bases, the J end by 0 bases, with 7 bases between. The CDR3 is 14 amino acids.

The source material was whole blood, sampled in connection with sensitization to the hapten diphenylcyclopropenone (DPC). The sequence was obtained from a woman aged 45-65 years with alopecia areata. Some clones in this sample may be carry-over from other donors' samples. This sequence joins TRBV18 and TRBJ1-1; D is uncertain. As DNA, the CDR3 is TGTGCCAGCTCACCATTAGATATGAACACTGAAGCTTTCTTT. As protein: CASSPLDMNTEAFF.